What follows is one T cell receptor (beta chain) and its context. Its antigen is unidentified. The V gene end was trimmed by 5 bases and the J gene end by 2 bases; junction bases not matched to a gene: 9. Germline lookup yields CDR1 SGHRS and CDR2 YFSETQ. CDR3 length: 15 amino acids. This sample is drawn from a study of response to subunit inactivated influenza vaccine. Regarding the study as a whole: T cells newly recruited by each seasonal influenza vaccination are few, the authors suggested.

TCRdb reanalysed the RT-PCR reads using MiXCR and keeps one entry per CDR3 protein. This table has 530,000 or so distinct CDR3 sequences, less than 15% appearing once. The specimen comprised PBMCs from blood, sampled roughly 12 days after vaccination. The rearrangement joins TRBV5-1 to TRBJ2-5, with TRBD2 identical over 7 bases. The sequence was obtained from a man aged 50-60 years who received an inactivated influenza vaccine. The CDR3 reads CASRAVTGGQETQYF. The CDR3 DNA reads TGCGCCAGCAGGGCTGTGACGGGAGGACAAGAGACCCAGTACTTC.